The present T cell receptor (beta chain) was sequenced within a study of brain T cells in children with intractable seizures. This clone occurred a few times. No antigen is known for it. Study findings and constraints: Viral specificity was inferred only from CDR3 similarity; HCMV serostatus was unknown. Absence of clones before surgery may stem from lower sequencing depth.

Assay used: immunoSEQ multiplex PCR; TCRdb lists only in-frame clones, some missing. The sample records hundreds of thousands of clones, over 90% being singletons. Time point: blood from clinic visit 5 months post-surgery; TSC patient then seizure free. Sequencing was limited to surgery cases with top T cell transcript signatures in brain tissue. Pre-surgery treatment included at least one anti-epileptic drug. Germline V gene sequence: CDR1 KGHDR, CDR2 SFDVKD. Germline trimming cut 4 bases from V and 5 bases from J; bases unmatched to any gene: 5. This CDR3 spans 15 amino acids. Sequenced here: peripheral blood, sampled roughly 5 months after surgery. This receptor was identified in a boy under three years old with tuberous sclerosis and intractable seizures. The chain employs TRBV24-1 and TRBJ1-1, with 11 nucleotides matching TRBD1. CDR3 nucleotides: TGTGCCACCAGTGACCCCGGACAGGGGGCAACTGAAGCTTTCTTT. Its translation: CATSDPGQGATEAFF.